The 8 T cell receptor beta chains listed next were all sequenced from one sample in a study of regulatory T cells in long-lasting Graves disease. Combining iRepertoire HTBI primers with Arm-PCR of CDR3 regions, the authors built TCR beta libraries. Using its own MiXCR run on the multiplex PCR reads, TCRdb lists one record per CDR3 protein. The repertoire holds about 610,000 distinct CDR3 sequences, with around 16% as singletons. Described time point: newly diagnosed GD, antithyroid drugs for less than 3 months. PBMCs provided the RNA from which the TCR library was made. These records were also assigned to another study, of T cells in Graves' hyperthyroidism and ophthalmopathy.

This specimen consisted of peripheral blood mononuclear cells (PBMCs), obtained at new diagnosis, from a patient treated with antithyroid drugs. These receptors all come from a man aged 18 to 29 with Graves disease.

Only a few counts were recorded for this clonotype. The chain joins TRBV19 to TRBJ2-1, with TRBD1 identical over 8 bases. CDR3 length: 14 residues. With 5 bases clipped from V and 3 bases from J, the junction kept 3 bases outside the gene matches. Germline lookup yields CDR1 LNHDA and CDR2 SQIVND (reference sequence). CDR3 in DNA: TGTGCCAGTAGTCACGGACAGGGCTACAATGAGCAGTTCTTC. Encoded protein: CASSHGQGYNEQFF.

The chain couples TRBV25-1 to TRBJ2-2; D is ambiguous. Germline CDR1 is MGHDK and CDR2 is SYGVNS. The CDR3 spans 14 residues. The V gene lost 4 bases and the J gene lost 5 bases, with 11 bases spanning the gap. The CDR3 DNA sequence: TGTGCCAGCAGTGTTTCTCCGTTTACCGGGGAGCTGTTTTTT. It translates to CASSVSPFTGELFF.

There are many counts of this clonotype. This chain joins TRBV3-1 and TRBJ2-5; 8 bases are shared with TRBD1. The germline V gene encodes CDR1 LGHDT and CDR2 YNNKEL (reference sequence). This CDR3 is built from 16 residues. V lost 2 bases and J lost 5; bases outside the gene matches: 10. CDR3 nucleotides: TGTGCCAGCAGCCAATATGGACAGGGAGGTCTGGAGACCCAGTACTTC. Its protein is CASSQYGQGGLETQYF.

This clonotype was counted at least ten times. In DNA form, the CDR3 reads TGTGCCAGCAGTTTAGCCCCACAGGGGATGAACGGCTATGGCTACACCTTC. Translation gives CASSLAPQGMNGYGYTF. The V gene is TRBV12-3 or TRBV12-4, the J gene TRBJ1-2, with 7 bases lining up with TRBD1. J gave up 4 bases and V 0 bases, and 11 bases lay outside the gene matches. CDR3 size: 17 residues.

This clonotype has more than one count but fewer than ten. The rearrangement uses TRBV16 and TRBJ2-7; a weak D match, TRBD1 (6 bases). The V gene's germline CDR1 is KGHSY and CDR2 FQNENV. The V end lost 3 bases, the J end lost 3 bases, and 15 bases lay between the germline ends. This CDR3 is built from 15 residues. The DNA of the CDR3 is TGTGCCAGCAGCCAGCCGGCAACAGGGTACTACGAGCAGTACTTC. Translating it yields CASSQPATGYYEQYF.

This clonotype was seen a handful of times. The gene calls are TRBV10-3 and TRBJ1-2, with no clear D. The V gene lost 0 bases and the J gene lost 4 bases, with 9 bases spanning the gap. CDR3 length equals 14 residues. CDR1 is ENHRY, CDR2 SYGVKD, per germline. CDR3 protein: CAISESGGSYGYTF. The CDR3 nucleotides read TGTGCCATCAGTGAGTCAGGAGGAAGCTATGGCTACACCTTC.

The genes are TRBV6-1 and TRBJ1-2; 8 nucleotides match TRBD1. The CDR3 has 16 residues. Germline V gene lookup returns CDR1 MNHNS and CDR2 SASEGT. V was clipped by 5 bases and J by 1 base; unmatched bases: 9. The DNA for the CDR3 is TGTGCCAGCAGTCAGGGGGCCTTAGTGGGTAACTATGGCTACACCTTC. This encodes CASSQGALVGNYGYTF.

J is TRBJ2-5 and V is TRBV10-3; 10 bases fit TRBD2. The J segment lost 2 bases and the V segment lost 5 bases, leaving 11 bases of the junction unmatched. Germline V lookup: CDR1 ENHRY, CDR2 SYGVKD. The CDR3 has 17 residues. The DNA for the CDR3 is TGTGCCATCAGTAGGGGGCTAGCGGGAGTGGGGCAAGAGACCCAGTACTTC. Its protein is CAISRGLAGVGQETQYF.